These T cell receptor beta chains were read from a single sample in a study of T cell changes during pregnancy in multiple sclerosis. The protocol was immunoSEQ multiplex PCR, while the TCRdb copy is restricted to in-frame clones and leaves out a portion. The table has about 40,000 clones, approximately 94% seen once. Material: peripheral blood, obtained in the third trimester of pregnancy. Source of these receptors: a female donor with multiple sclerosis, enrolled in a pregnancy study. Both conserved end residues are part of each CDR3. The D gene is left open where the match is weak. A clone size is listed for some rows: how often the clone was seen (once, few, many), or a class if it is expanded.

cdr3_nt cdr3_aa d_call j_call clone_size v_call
TGTGCCAGCAGCCCTGGGACTAGCGGGAGGGCCGTCAATGAGCAGTTCTTC CASSPGTSGRAVNEQFF TRBD2 TRBJ2-1 once TRBV5-5
TGCGCCAGCAGCCCCGGGGACAGGCTAGCCAAAAACATTCAGTACTTC CASSPGDRLAKNIQYF TRBD1 TRBJ2-4 - TRBV5-1
TGTGCCAGCAGTTTATCGAACGGCTACGAGCAGTACTTC CASSLSNGYEQYF - TRBJ2-7 - TRBV27
TGTGCCTGGAGTTTCAGAACAGATACGCAGTATTTT CAWSFRTDTQYF - TRBJ2-3 - TRBV30
TGTGCCAGCAGCTTTTATGATCAGACAACTAATGAAAAACTGTTTTTT CASSFYDQTTNEKLFF - TRBJ1-4 - TRBV5-6
TGCGCCAGCAGCCAAGATTACGCGGGCTACGAGCAGTACTTC CASSQDYAGYEQYF - TRBJ2-7 - TRBV4-3
TGTGCCAGCAGTTCCCCGACAGGGAGCAATCAGCCCCAGCATTTT CASSSPTGSNQPQHF TRBD1 TRBJ1-5 - TRBV28
TGCGCCAGCAGCGCCAACAGGTCCCCCTACGAGCAGTACTTC CASSANRSPYEQYF - TRBJ2-7 - TRBV5-1
TGTGCCAGCAGTCCCCTAGGACAGAGCAATCAGCCCCAGCATTTT CASSPLGQSNQPQHF - TRBJ1-5 - TRBV28
TGCAGCGTGGGACAGGCCATTACCTACGAGCAGTACTTC CSVGQAITYEQYF TRBD1 TRBJ2-7 - TRBV29-1
TGTGCCAGCAGCTTACAGGAAACCTACGAGCAGTACTTC CASSLQETYEQYF - TRBJ2-7 - TRBV5-6
TGTGCCAGCAGCTTGGCCGGTTGGGGCGGTGACGAGCAGTACTTC CASSLAGWGGDEQYF - TRBJ2-7 - TRBV5-8
TGTGCCAGTAGTATTGAGGACAGGAACTATGGCTACACCTTC CASSIEDRNYGYTF TRBD1 TRBJ1-2 - TRBV19
TGCGCCAGCAGCTTGACAGGGCCGAACACTGAAGCTTTCTTT CASSLTGPNTEAFF - TRBJ1-1 - TRBV5-1
TGTGCCAGCAGCCAGACCGTAGGGAGCTCCTACAATGAGCAGTTCTTC CASSQTVGSSYNEQFF - TRBJ2-1 - TRBV4-2
TGTGCCAGCAGCGTAGAGGGAGGGGCCGAGCAGTACTTC CASSVEGGAEQYF TRBD2 TRBJ2-7 once TRBV9
TGTGCCAGTAGTATCAGAGCGCGACAGGCGAACACTGAAGCTTTCTTT CASSIRARQANTEAFF - TRBJ1-1 - TRBV19
TGTGCCAGTCCCTATCTTGCCGGGACTAGGGACTACGAGCAGTACTTC CASPYLAGTRDYEQYF TRBD2 TRBJ2-7 - TRBV19
TGTGCCAGTACCCTGCGGGACAGATACACTGAAGCTTTCTTT CASTLRDRYTEAFF TRBD1 TRBJ1-1 - TRBV19
TGTGCCAGTAGTACGCCCGAACAGGGAGCTAGAGGCTACACCTTC CASSTPEQGARGYTF - TRBJ1-2 - TRBV19
TGTGCCAGCAGTTACACCGGGACAGGGAGGTACGAGCAGTACTTC CASSYTGTGRYEQYF TRBD1 TRBJ2-7 - TRBV6-5
TGTGCCAGCAGGGACCCAGACAGGATAAATTCACCCCTCCACTTT CASRDPDRINSPLHF - TRBJ1-6 - TRBV6-1
TGTGCCAGCAGTTACGGCTCAGGGGAAAAACTGTTTTTT CASSYGSGEKLFF - TRBJ1-4 - TRBV6-6
TGTGCCAGCGAGGGATACAATGAGCAGTTCTTC CASEGYNEQFF - TRBJ2-1 - TRBV28
TGTGCCAGCAGGGCTACTAGCTACGAGCAGTACTTC CASRATSYEQYF - TRBJ2-7 - TRBV2
TGTGCCAGCTCACAAAACCAGGGAATCCAAGAGACCCAGTACTTC CASSQNQGIQETQYF - TRBJ2-5 - TRBV18
TGTGCCAGCAGCTTAGCCGACAGGAGCTACGAGCAGTACTTC CASSLADRSYEQYF - TRBJ2-7 - TRBV7-9
TGTGCCAGCAGCTTAGATTGGCAGGCTGTGGATACGCAGTATTTT CASSLDWQAVDTQYF - TRBJ2-3 - TRBV7-9
TGTGCCAGCAGTTTTGACAGGGAAACTAATGAAAAACTGTTTTTT CASSFDRETNEKLFF TRBD1 TRBJ1-4 - TRBV28
TGTGCCAGCAGCCGAACAGGGGATAGCAATCAGCCCCAGCATTTT CASSRTGDSNQPQHF TRBD1 TRBJ1-5 - TRBV7-8
TGTGCCACCAGCGGTGATAGGGGGGGTAACTATGGCTACACCTTC CATSGDRGGNYGYTF - TRBJ1-2 - TRBV15
TGCGCCAGCAGCTTGTCCGGGGATAGCAATCAGCCCCAGCATTTT CASSLSGDSNQPQHF - TRBJ1-5 - TRBV5-1
TGTGCCAGCAGTGAAGGGGTCGGGGGTTCCAATCAGCCCCAGCATTTT CASSEGVGGSNQPQHF - TRBJ1-5 - TRBV6-1
TGCGCCAGCACCGACAGGGGGTACTATGGCTACACCTTC CASTDRGYYGYTF TRBD1 TRBJ1-2 once TRBV10-1
TGTGCCAGCAGCTTAGTCCTGGGAGGTATCTACGAGCAGTACTTC CASSLVLGGIYEQYF - TRBJ2-7 - TRBV7-8
TGTGCCAGCAGCTGGGGAGATTCGCCTGAAGCTTTCTTT CASSWGDSPEAFF - TRBJ1-1 - TRBV11-2
TGCAGCGTCAAGACTAGCTCCGAGACCCAGTACTTC CSVKTSSETQYF TRBD2 TRBJ2-5 - TRBV29-1
TGTGCCACCAGCAGAAGGACAGGAGGGAACACTGAAGCTTTCTTT CATSRRTGGNTEAFF TRBD1 TRBJ1-1 once TRBV15
TGCAGTGCTAGATCCGTCGGTGAGCAGTTCTTC CSARSVGEQFF - TRBJ2-1 - TRBV20-1
TGTGCCATCAGGACTAGCGGGATCGAGCAGTACTTC CAIRTSGIEQYF TRBD2 TRBJ2-7 - TRBV10-3
TGTGCCAGCAGCTCCAGCTTGAGCCAGGGGAATGATGGCTACACCTTC CASSSSLSQGNDGYTF - TRBJ1-2 - TRBV7-9
TGTGCCAGCAGTGAATCGTACAGGGACGAGCAGTACTTC CASSESYRDEQYF - TRBJ2-7 - TRBV25-1
TGTGCCAGCGGACTAGCAGATAACAATGAGCAGTTCTTC CASGLADNNEQFF TRBD2 TRBJ2-1 - TRBV4-2
TGCGCCAGCAGCTTGGAGCTAGCGGGAGGGCTTGTTGGTACAGATACGCAGTATTTT CASSLELAGGLVGTDTQYF TRBD2 TRBJ2-3 - TRBV5-1
TGTGCTAGTGCCCCAGGACAGCCCAATCAGCCCCAGCATTTT CASAPGQPNQPQHF - TRBJ1-5 - TRBV12-5
TGTGCCAGCAGCCGGGACTTATCGGGATCACCCGACGAGCAGTACTTC CASSRDLSGSPDEQYF - TRBJ2-7 once TRBV5-4
TGCGCCAGCAGCCAAGAGCGGGGTGGTGTCCATGGCTACACCTTC CASSQERGGVHGYTF - TRBJ1-2 - TRBV4-1